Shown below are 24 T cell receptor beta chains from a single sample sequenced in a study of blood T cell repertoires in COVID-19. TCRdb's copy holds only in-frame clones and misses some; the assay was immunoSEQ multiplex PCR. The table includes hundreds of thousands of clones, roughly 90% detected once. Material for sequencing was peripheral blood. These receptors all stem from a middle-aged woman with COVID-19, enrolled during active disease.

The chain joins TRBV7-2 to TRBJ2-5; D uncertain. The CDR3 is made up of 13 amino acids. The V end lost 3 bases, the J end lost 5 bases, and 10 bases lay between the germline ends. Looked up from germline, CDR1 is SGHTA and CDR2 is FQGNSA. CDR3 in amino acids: CASSFNGLETQYF. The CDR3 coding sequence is TGTGCCAGCAGCTTCAACGGTTTGGAGACCCAGTACTTC.

CDR3 coding DNA: TGTGCCAGCATGGGGGGACGGACCCCCTACGAGCAGTACTTC. Translation gives CASMGGRTPYEQYF. The V gene is TRBV28, the J gene TRBJ2-7, with D tentatively TRBD2 (6 bases). Deletions cut 7 bases from V and 2 bases from J, with 15 bases between. The CDR3 is 14 amino acids. Germline assignment: CDR1 MDHEN and CDR2 SYDVKM.

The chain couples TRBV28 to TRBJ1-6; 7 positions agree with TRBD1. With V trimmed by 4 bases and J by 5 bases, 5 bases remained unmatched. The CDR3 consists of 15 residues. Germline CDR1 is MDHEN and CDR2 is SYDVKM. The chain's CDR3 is CASSYRGPDNSPLHF. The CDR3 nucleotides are TGTGCCAGCAGTTACAGGGGACCCGATAATTCACCCCTCCACTTT.

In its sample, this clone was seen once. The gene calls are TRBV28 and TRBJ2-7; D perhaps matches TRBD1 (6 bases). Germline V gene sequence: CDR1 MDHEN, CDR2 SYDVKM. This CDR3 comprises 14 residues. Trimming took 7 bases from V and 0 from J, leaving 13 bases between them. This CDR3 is CASNPRGRSYEQYF. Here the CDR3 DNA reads TGTGCCAGCAACCCCAGGGGCCGCTCCTACGAGCAGTACTTC.

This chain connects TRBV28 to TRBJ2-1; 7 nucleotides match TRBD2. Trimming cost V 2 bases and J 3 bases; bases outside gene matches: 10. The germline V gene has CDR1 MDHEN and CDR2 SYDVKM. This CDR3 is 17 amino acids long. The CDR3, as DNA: TGTGCCAGCAGTTTACTCGGGGGGTTTTCTGTCTACAATGAGCAGTTCTTC. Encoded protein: CASSLLGGFSVYNEQFF.

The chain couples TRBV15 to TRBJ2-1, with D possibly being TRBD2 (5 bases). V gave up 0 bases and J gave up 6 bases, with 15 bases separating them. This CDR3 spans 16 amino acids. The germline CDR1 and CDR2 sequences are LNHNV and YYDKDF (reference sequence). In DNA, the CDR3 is TGTGCCACCAGCAGAGATCCGGTCGGGAATTCCAATGAGCAGTTCTTC. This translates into CATSRDPVGNSNEQFF. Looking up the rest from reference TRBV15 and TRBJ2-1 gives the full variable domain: DAMVIQNPRYQVTQFGKPVTLSCSQTLNHNVMYWYQQKSSQAPKLLFHYYDKDFNNEADTPDNFQSRRPNTSFCFLDIRSPGLGDTAMYLCATSRDPVGNSNEQFFGPGTRLTVL.

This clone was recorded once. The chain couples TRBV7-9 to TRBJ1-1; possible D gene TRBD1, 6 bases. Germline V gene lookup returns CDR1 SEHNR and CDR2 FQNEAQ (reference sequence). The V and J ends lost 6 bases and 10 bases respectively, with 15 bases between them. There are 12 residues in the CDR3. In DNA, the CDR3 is TGTGCCAGCAGTGATAGGGGCAGGGGAGCTTTCTTT. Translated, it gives CASSDRGRGAFF.

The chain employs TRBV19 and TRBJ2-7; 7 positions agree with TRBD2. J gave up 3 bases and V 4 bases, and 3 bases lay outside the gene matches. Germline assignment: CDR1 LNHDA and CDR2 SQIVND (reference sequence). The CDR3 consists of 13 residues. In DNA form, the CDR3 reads TGTGCCAGTAGTACTGGGAGGGACTACGAGCAGTACTTC. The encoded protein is CASSTGRDYEQYF. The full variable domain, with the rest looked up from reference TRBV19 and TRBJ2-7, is DGGITQSPKYLFRKEGQNVTLSCEQNLNHDAMYWYRQDPGQGLRLIYYSQIVNDFQKGDIAEGYSVSREKKESFPLTVTSAQKNPTAFYLCASSTGRDYEQYFGPGTRLTVT.

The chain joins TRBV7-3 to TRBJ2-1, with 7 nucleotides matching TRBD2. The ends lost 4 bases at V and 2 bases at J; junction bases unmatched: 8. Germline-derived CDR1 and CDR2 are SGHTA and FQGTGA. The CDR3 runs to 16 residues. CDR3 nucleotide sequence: TGTGCCAGCAGCTCCATAGGCGGGAGTACCTACAATGAGCAGTTCTTC. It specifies CASSSIGGSTYNEQFF.

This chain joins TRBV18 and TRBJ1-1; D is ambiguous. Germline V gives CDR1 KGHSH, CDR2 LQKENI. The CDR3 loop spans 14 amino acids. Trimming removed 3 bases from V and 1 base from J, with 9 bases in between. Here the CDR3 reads CASSPLTGNTEAFF. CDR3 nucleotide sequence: TGTGCCAGCTCACCTTTGACTGGGAACACTGAAGCTTTCTTT.

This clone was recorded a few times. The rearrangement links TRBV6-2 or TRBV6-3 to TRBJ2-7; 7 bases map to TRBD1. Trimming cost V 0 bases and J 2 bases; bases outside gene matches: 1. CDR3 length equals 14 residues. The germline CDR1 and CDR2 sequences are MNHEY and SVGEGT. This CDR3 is CASSYSGQTYEQYF. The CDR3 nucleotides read TGTGCCAGCAGTTACTCGGGACAGACCTACGAGCAGTACTTC.

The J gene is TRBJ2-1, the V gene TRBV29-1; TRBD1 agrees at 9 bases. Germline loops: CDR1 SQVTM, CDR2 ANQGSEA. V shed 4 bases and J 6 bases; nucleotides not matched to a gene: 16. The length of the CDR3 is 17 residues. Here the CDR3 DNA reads TGCAGCGTTGTGGGGCTCATGGACAGGGGACATGGCAATGAGCAGTTCTTC. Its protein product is CSVVGLMDRGHGNEQFF.

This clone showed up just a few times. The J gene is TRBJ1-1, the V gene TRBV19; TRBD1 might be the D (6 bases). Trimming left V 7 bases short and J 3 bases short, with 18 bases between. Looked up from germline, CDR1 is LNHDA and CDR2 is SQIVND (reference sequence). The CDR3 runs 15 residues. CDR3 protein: CASIKHRVSDTEAFF. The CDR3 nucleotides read TGTGCCAGTATCAAACACAGGGTGAGCGACACTGAAGCTTTCTTT.

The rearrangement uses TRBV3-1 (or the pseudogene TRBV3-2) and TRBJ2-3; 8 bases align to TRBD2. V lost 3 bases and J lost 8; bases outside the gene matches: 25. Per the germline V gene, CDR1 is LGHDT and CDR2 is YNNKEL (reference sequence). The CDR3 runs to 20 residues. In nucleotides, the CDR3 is TGTGCCAGCAGCCACGTACTTTCGAGCGGGAGAGTGGGTGGAAGGGGTACGCAGTATTTT. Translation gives CASSHVLSSGRVGGRGTQYF.

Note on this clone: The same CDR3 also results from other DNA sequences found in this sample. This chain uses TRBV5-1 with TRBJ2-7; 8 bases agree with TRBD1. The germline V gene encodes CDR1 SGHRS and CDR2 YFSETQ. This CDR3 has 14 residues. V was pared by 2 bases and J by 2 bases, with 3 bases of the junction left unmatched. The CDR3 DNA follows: TGCGCCAGCAGCTTTGACAGGGGAGCCTACGAGCAGTACTTC. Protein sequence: CASSFDRGAYEQYF.

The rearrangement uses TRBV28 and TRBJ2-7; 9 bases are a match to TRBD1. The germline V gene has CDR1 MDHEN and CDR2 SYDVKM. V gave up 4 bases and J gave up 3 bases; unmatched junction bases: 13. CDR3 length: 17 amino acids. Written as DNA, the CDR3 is TGTGCCAGCAGTTCCGGGACAGGGAATGGCTACTACTACGAGCAGTACTTC. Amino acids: CASSSGTGNGYYYEQYF.

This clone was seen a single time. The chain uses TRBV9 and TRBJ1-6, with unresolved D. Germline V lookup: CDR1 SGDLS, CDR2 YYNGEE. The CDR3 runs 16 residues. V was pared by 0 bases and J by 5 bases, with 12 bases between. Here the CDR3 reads CASSVDPGYDNSPLHF. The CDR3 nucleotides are TGTGCCAGCAGCGTAGACCCGGGGTACGATAATTCACCCCTCCACTTT.

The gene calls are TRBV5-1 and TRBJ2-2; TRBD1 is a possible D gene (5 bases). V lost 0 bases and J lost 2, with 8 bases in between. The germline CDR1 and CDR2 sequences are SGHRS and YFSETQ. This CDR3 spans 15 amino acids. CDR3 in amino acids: CASSLGRVNTGELFF. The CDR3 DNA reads TGCGCCAGCAGCTTGGGCAGGGTCAACACCGGGGAGCTGTTTTTT.

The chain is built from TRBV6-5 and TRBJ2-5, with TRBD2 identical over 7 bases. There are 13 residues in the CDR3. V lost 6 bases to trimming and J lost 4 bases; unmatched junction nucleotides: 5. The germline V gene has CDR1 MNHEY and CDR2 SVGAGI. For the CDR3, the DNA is TGTGCCAGCAGGAAAGCGGGGACAGAGACCCAGTACTTC. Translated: CASRKAGTETQYF.

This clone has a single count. CDR3 in DNA: TGTGCCAGTAGTATCGGGGCGGCGGGAGTGGGGAATGAGCAGTTCTTC. It encodes CASSIGAAGVGNEQFF. This chain joins TRBV19 and TRBJ2-1, with 7 bases aligning to TRBD2. V shed 3 bases, J shed 7 bases, and the junction held 12 bases outside the gene matches. Germline loops: CDR1 LNHDA, CDR2 SQIVND (reference sequence). The CDR3 runs to 16 residues.

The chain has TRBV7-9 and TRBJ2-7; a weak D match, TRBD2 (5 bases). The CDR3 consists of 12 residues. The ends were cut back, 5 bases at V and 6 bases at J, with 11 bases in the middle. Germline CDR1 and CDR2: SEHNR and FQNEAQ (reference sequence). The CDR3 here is CASSLGSVEQYF. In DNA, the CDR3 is TGTGCCAGCAGCCTGGGGAGTGTCGAGCAGTACTTC.

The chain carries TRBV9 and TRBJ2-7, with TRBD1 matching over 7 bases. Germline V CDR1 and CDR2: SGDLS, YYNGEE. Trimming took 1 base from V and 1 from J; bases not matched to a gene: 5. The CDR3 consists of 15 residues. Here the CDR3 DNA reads TGTGCCAGCAGCGTATACGGGACAGAATCCTACGAGCAGTACTTC. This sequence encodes CASSVYGTESYEQYF.

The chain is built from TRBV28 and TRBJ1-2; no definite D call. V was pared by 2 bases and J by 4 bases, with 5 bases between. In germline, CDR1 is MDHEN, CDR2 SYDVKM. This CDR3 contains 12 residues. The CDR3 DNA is TGTGCCAGCAGTTTACTAGGCTATGGCTACACCTTC. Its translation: CASSLLGYGYTF.

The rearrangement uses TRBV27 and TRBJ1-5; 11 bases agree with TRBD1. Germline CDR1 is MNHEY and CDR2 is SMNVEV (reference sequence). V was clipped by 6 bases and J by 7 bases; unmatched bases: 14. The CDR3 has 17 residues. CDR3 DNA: TGTGCCAGCAGCTCTGGGACAGGGGGGCCTCGCGGACAGCCCCAGCATTTT. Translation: CASSSGTGGPRGQPQHF.